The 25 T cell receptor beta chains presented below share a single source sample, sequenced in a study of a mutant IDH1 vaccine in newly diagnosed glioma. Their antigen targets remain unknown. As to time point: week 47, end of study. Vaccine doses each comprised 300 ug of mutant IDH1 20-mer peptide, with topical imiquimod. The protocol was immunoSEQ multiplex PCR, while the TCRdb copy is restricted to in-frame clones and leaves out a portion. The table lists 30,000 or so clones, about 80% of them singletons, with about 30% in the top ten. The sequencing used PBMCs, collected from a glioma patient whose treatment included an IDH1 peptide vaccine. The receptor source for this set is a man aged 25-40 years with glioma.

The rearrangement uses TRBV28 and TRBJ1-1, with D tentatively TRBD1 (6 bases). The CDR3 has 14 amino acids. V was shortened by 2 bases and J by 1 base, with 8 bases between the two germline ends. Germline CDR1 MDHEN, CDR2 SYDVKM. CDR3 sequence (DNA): TGTGCCAGCAGTTTAGGGGGACAGAACACTGAAGCTTTCTTT. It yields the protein CASSLGGQNTEAFF.

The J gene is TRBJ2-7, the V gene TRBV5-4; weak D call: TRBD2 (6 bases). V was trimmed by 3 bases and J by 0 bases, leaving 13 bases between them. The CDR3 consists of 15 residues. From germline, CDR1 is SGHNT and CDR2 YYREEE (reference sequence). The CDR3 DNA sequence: TGTGCCAGCAGCTCGGGACTTTTTAGCTCCTACGAGCAGTACTTC. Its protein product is CASSSGLFSSYEQYF.

The CDR3: CASTNSMGGGSGEMSYNEQFF. CDR3 bases: TGCGCCAGCACCAACTCCATGGGAGGGGGTAGCGGGGAGATGTCCTACAATGAGCAGTTCTTC. The gene calls are TRBV5-1 and TRBJ2-1, with 8 bases matching TRBD2. Per the germline V gene, CDR1 is SGHRS and CDR2 is YFSETQ. Trimming took 6 bases from V and 1 from J; bases not matched to a gene: 24. This CDR3 has 21 amino acids. The full variable domain, rest sourced from reference TRBV5-1 and TRBJ2-1, is KAGVTQTPRYLIKTRGQQVTLSCSPISGHRSVSWYQQTPGQGLQFLFEYFSETQRNKGNFPGRFSGRQFSNSRSEMNVSTLELGDSALYLCASTNSMGGGSGEMSYNEQFFGPGTRLTVL.

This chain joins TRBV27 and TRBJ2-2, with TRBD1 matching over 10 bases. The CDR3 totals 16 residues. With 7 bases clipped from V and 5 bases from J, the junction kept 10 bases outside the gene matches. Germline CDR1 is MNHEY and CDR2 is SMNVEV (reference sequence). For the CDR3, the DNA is TGTGCCAGCACTAACCGAGGGGGACAGGGGACCGGGGAGCTGTTTTTT. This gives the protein CASTNRGGQGTGELFF.

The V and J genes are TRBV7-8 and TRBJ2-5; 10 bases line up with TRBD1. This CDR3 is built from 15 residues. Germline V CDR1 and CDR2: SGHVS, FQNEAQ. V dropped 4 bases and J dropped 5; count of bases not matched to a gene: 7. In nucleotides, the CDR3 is TGTGCCAGCAGCTCTTGGACAGGGGGAGGCGAGACCCAGTACTTC. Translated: CASSSWTGGGETQYF.

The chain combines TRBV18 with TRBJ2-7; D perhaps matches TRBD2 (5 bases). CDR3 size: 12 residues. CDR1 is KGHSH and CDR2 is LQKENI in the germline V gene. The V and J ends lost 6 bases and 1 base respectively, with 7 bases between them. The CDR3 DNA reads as TGTGCCAGCTCCGGGATTTCCTACGAGCAGTACTTC. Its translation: CASSGISYEQYF.

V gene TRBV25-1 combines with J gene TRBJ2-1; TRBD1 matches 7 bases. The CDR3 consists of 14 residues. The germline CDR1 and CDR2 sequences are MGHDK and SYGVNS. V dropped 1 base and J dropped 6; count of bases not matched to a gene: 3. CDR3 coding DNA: TGTGCCAGCAGTGAATGGGGACAGTCCAATGAGCAGTTCTTC. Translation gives CASSEWGQSNEQFF.

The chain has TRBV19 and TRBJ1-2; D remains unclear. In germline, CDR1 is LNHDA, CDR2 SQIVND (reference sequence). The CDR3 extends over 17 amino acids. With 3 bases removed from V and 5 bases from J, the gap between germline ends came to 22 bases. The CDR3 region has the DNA TGTGCCAGTAGTATGAAGGCATTACAGTACGATGAGTATGGCTACACCTTC. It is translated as CASSMKALQYDEYGYTF.

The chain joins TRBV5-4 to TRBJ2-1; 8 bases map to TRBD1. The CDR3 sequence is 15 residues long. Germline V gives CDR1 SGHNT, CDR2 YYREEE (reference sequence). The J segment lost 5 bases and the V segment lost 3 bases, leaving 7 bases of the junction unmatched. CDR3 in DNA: TGTGCCAGCAGCTCTGAACCGGGACAGGACAATGAGCAGTTCTTC. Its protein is CASSSEPGQDNEQFF.

CDR3 protein: CAWTVPAIYNEQFF. The CDR3 DNA reads TGTGCCTGGACAGTTCCCGCTATCTACAATGAGCAGTTCTTC. V gene TRBV30 combines with J gene TRBJ2-1; D uncertain. Per the germline V gene, CDR1 is GTSNPN and CDR2 is SVGIG (reference sequence). The V end was cut by 4 bases, the J end by 3 bases, with 13 bases between. This CDR3 has 14 amino acids.

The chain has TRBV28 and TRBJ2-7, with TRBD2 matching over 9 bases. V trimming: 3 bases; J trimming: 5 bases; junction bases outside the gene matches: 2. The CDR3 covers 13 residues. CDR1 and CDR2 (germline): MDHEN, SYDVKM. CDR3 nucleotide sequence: TGTGCCAGCAGTTTCGGGACTAGCAACGAGCAGTACTTC. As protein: CASSFGTSNEQYF.

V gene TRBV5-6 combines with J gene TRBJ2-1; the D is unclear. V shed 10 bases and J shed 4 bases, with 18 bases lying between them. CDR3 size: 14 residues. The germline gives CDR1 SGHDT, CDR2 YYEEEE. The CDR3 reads CAGGGQLEYNEQFF. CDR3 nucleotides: TGTGCCGGCGGTGGGCAGCTCGAGTACAATGAGCAGTTCTTC.

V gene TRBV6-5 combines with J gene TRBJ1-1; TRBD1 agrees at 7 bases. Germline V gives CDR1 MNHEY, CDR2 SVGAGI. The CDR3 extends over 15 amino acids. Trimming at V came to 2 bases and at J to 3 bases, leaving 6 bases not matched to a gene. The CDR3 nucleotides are TGTGCCAGCAGTTACGGGGAAGGGGGCGACACTGAAGCTTTCTTT. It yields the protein CASSYGEGGDTEAFF.

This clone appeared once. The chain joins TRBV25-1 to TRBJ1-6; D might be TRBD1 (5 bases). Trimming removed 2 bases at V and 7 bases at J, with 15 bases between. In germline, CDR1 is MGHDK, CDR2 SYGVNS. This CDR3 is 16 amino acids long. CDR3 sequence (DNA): TGTGCCAGCAGTGAAGCTTCGGACGGGGGGAATTCACCCCTCCACTTT. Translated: CASSEASDGGNSPLHF.

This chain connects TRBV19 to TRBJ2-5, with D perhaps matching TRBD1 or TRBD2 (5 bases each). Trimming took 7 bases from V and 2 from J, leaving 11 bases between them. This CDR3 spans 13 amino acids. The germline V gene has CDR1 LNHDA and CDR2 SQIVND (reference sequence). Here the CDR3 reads CASNPGAQETQYF. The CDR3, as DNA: TGTGCCAGTAATCCCGGGGCTCAAGAGACCCAGTACTTC. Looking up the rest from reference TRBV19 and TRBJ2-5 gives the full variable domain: DGGITQSPKYLFRKEGQNVTLSCEQNLNHDAMYWYRQDPGQGLRLIYYSQIVNDFQKGDIAEGYSVSREKKESFPLTVTSAQKNPTAFYLCASNPGAQETQYFGPGTRLLVL.

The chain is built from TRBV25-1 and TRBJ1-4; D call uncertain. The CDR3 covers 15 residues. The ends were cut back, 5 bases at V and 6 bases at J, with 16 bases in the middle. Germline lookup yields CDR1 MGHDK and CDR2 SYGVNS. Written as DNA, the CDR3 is TGTGCCAGCAGTTCCTTCGGAGAGGGCCATGAAAAACTGTTTTTT. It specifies CASSSFGEGHEKLFF. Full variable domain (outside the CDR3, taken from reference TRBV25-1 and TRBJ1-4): EADIYQTPRYLVIGTGKKITLECSQTMGHDKMYWYQQDPGMELHLIHYSYGVNSTEKGDLSSESTVSRIRTEHFPLTLESARPSHTSQYLCASSSFGEGHEKLFFGSGTQLSVL.

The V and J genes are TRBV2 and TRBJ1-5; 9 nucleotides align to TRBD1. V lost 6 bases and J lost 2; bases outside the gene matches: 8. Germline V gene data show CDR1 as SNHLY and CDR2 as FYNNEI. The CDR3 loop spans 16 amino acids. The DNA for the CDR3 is TGTGCCAGCAGGGGACCGGGACAGGGTGGCAATCAGCCCCAGCATTTT. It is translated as CASRGPGQGGNQPQHF.

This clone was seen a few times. CDR3 loop: CASSLGGERGGRDTQYF. In DNA form, the CDR3 reads TGTGCCAGCAGCTTGGGCGGCGAGCGGGGGGGCAGGGATACGCAGTATTTT. The V and J genes are TRBV5-4 and TRBJ2-3; 10 bases align to TRBD2. The CDR3 consists of 17 residues. Trimming removed 0 bases from V and 6 bases from J; junction bases left unmatched: 10. Germline values: CDR1 SGHNT, CDR2 YYREEE (reference sequence).

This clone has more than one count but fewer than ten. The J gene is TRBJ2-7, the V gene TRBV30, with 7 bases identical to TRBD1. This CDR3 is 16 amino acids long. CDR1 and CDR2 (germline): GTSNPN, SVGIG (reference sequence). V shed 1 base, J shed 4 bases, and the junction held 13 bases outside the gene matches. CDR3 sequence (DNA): TGTGCCTGGAGTGGGAATATGAGACAGGGTGGTTACGAGCAGTACTTC. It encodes CAWSGNMRQGGYEQYF.

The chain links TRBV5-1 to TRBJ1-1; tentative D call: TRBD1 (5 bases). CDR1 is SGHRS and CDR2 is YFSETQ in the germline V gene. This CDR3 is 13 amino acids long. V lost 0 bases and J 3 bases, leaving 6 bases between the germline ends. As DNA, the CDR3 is TGCGCCAGCAGCTTGGGCAGGGACACTGAAGCTTTCTTT. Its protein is CASSLGRDTEAFF.

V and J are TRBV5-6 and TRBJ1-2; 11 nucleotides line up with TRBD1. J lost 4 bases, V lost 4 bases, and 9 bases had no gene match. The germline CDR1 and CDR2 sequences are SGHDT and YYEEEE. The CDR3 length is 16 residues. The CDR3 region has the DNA TGTGCCAGCAGCAACCGGGACAGGGGGTCCGTCTATGGCTACACCTTC. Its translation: CASSNRDRGSVYGYTF.

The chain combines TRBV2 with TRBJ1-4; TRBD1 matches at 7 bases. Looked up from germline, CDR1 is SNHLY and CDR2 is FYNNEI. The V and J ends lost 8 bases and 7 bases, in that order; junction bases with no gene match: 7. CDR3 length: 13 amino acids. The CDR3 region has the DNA TGTGCCAGCTTCAGGGACAGTGGTGAAAAACTGTTTTTT. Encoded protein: CASFRDSGEKLFF.

The CDR3 coding sequence is TGTGCTAGTGGTCGCGAGACAGGCCCCGACGGCACAGATACGCAGTATTTT. This sequence encodes CASGRETGPDGTDTQYF. The chain recombines TRBV12-5 with TRBJ2-3, with a possible D match to TRBD1 (6 bases). The CDR3 sequence is 17 residues long. Between the trimmed V and J ends, which lost 5 bases and 1 base, there was a span of 19 bases. The germline V gene encodes CDR1 LGHNT and CDR2 FRNRAP.

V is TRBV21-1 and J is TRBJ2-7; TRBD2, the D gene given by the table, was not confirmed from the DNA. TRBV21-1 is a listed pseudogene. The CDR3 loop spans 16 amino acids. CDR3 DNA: TGTGCCAGCAGGACTCAGGGGAGGGGCTTCACCTACGAGCAGTACTTC. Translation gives CASRTQGRGFTYEQYF.

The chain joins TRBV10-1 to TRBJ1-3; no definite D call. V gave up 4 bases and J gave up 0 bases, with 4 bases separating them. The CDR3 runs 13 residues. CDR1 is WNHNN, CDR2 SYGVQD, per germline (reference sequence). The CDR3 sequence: CASSVNSGNTIYF. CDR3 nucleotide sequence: TGCGCCAGCAGTGTCAACTCTGGAAACACCATATATTTT.